A single sample gave rise to the 13 T cell receptor beta chains below, sequenced in a study of response to subunit inactivated influenza vaccine. A single record per CDR3 protein comes from TCRdb applying MiXCR to the RT-PCR reads. The sample shows about 520,000 distinct CDR3 sequences, approximately 7.2% of them seen only once. The material sequenced was PBMCs from blood, taken around 25 months after vaccination. These TCRs come from a man aged 50 to 75 who received an inactivated influenza vaccine.

The CDR3 nucleotides read TGTGCCAGCAGCAGCCGGGACGTCAACACTGAAGCTTTCTTT. This gives the protein CASSSRDVNTEAFF. V usage is TRBV11-1 and J usage is TRBJ1-1, with a tentative D call TRBD1 (5 bases). This CDR3 spans 14 amino acids. V lost 5 bases and J lost 2, with 12 bases in between. CDR1 is SGHAT, CDR2 FQDESV, per germline (reference sequence).

This clonotype was detected ten times or more. This chain joins TRBV20-1 and TRBJ1-6, with 12 bases fitting TRBD1. The CDR3 has 15 amino acids. Germline V gene sequence: CDR1 DFQATT, CDR2 SNEGSKA (reference sequence). V was clipped by 4 bases and J by 7 bases; unmatched bases: 5. The CDR3 loop reads CSATPGQGANSPLHF. The CDR3 DNA reads as TGCAGTGCTACCCCGGGACAGGGGGCAAATTCACCCCTCCACTTT.

This clonotype was seen many times. The CDR3 sequence: CASSQEGAGANEKLFF. In nucleotides, the CDR3 is TGTGCCAGCAGCCAAGAAGGAGCAGGGGCAAATGAAAAACTGTTTTTT. V is TRBV4-2 and J is TRBJ1-4; weak D call: TRBD1 (6 bases). V lost 0 bases and J lost 5, with 13 bases in between. The length of the CDR3 is 16 residues. CDR1 LGHNA and CDR2 YNFKEQ come from the germline V gene.

This clonotype was counted only a few times. The junction shows a germline mismatch at one end, possibly a read error. The gene calls are TRBV27 and TRBJ1-2; TRBD1 might be the D (6 bases). Germline V gene sequence: CDR1 MNHEY, CDR2 SMNVEV (reference sequence). CDR3 length equals 13 residues. Written as DNA, the CDR3 is TGTGCCAGCAGCCCAAACCGCCAGGGGCGCGGTTCCTTC. Translation gives CASSPNRQGRGSF.

This chain connects TRBV20-1 to TRBJ2-5, with 8 bases matching TRBD2. Germline V CDR1 and CDR2: DFQATT, SNEGSKA (reference sequence). Trimming at V came to 6 bases and at J to 5 bases, leaving 11 bases not matched to a gene. CDR3 length equals 14 residues. The CDR3 loop reads CSAPPAGGLETQYF. CDR3 DNA sequence: TGCAGTGCCCCACCGGCGGGGGGACTTGAGACCCAGTACTTC.

V is TRBV6-5 and J is TRBJ2-1; 9 positions match TRBD2. J was trimmed by 3 bases and V by 6 bases; bases with no gene match: 9. The germline gives CDR1 MNHEY, CDR2 SVGAGI. This CDR3 region has 16 residues. The CDR3 here is CASSYIAGASYNEQFF. CDR3 nucleotides: TGTGCCAGCAGCTACATAGCGGGAGCAAGCTACAATGAGCAGTTCTTC.

The chain combines TRBV5-1 with TRBJ1-1, with TRBD1 as a possible D gene (6 bases). The CDR3 loop spans 15 amino acids. V was cut by 4 bases and J by 6 bases, with 19 bases left in between. Germline-derived CDR1 and CDR2 are SGHRS and YFSETQ. The CDR3 DNA sequence: TGCGCCAGCAGCCCAAGACAGGATGGGGCTGCTGAAGCTTTCTTT. Amino acid sequence: CASSPRQDGAAEAFF.

This clonotype was counted many times. V usage is TRBV4-2 and J usage is TRBJ2-6; unclear D gene. This CDR3 comprises 19 residues. Trimming shortened V by 0 bases and J by 1 base, and 16 bases separated the two germline ends. The germline V gene encodes CDR1 LGHNA and CDR2 YNFKEQ. DNA for the CDR3: TGTGCCAGCAGCCAAGATCTCCAGCTGGGCGGTTCTGGGGCCAACGTCCTGACTTTC. Translating gives CASSQDLQLGGSGANVLTF.

This clonotype was seen at least ten times. This chain connects TRBV5-1 to TRBJ1-2; D is undetermined. The germline V gene encodes CDR1 SGHRS and CDR2 YFSETQ. The CDR3 covers 16 residues. Trimming took 0 bases from V and 5 from J, leaving 17 bases between them. CDR3 sequence reads: CASSLEALGKSYGYTF. The CDR3 DNA reads TGCGCCAGCAGCTTGGAGGCCCTCGGCAAGAGTTATGGCTACACCTTC.

There are a few counts of this clonotype. The genes are TRBV7-2 and TRBJ2-2; maybe TRBD2 (7 bases). Trimming took off 5 bases at V and 2 bases at J, with 15 bases between the two ends. CDR1 and CDR2 from the germline V gene are SGHTA and FQGNSA. The CDR3 contains 16 residues. CDR3 amino acids: CASSPRRGLNTGELFF. Written as DNA, the CDR3 is TGTGCCAGCAGCCCCCGGCGGGGGCTTAACACCGGGGAGCTGTTTTTT.

This clonotype was seen only a few times. V is TRBV19 and J is TRBJ2-1; TRBD2 agrees at 13 bases. The CDR3 runs to 17 residues. J was trimmed by 3 bases and V by 2 bases; bases with no gene match: 4. Germline V CDR1 and CDR2: LNHDA, SQIVND (reference sequence). The CDR3 DNA reads TGTGCCAGTAGTATAACGGGACTAGCGGGGATCTACAATGAGCAGTTCTTC. Translation: CASSITGLAGIYNEQFF.

This clonotype has more than one count but fewer than ten. The V gene is TRBV20-1, the J gene TRBJ2-4, with a weak D call TRBD2 (6 bases). The CDR3 consists of 13 residues. Germline lookup yields CDR1 DFQATT and CDR2 SNEGSKA (reference sequence). The germline V and J ends were trimmed by 5 bases and 4 bases, with 12 bases remaining between them. The CDR3 sequence is CSASRGSKNIQYF. DNA of the CDR3: TGCAGTGCTTCCCGGGGGTCAAAAAACATTCAGTACTTC.

The CDR3 loop is CASSFDPAYEQYF. The DNA of the CDR3 is TGTGCCAGCAGCTTCGACCCGGCCTACGAGCAGTACTTC. The chain uses TRBV11-2 and TRBJ2-7; D uncertain. There are 13 residues in the CDR3. Deletions cut 3 bases from V and 2 bases from J, with 8 bases between. The germline V gene encodes CDR1 SGHAT and CDR2 FQNNGV.